These 32 T cell receptor beta chains originate from one sample sequenced in a study of blood T cell repertoires in COVID-19. Assay used: immunoSEQ multiplex PCR; TCRdb lists only in-frame clones, some missing. This table has roughly 290,000 clones, 70% to 90% appearing once. The material sequenced was PBMCs or T cells enriched from blood (not recorded which). These receptors came from a man younger than 40 who had recovered from COVID-19.

The gene calls are TRBV24-1 and TRBJ1-5; maybe TRBD1 (5 bases). Per germline, CDR1 KGHDR and CDR2 SFDVKD. Trimming removed 7 bases at V and 0 bases at J, with 12 bases between. This CDR3 comprises 15 residues. CDR3 DNA sequence: TGTGCCACCAGAAATAAACAGGTTAGCAATCAGCCCCAGCATTTT. Translating it yields CATRNKQVSNQPQHF.

The chain carries TRBV14 and TRBJ1-2; D is perhaps TRBD1 (6 bases). The V and J ends lost 4 bases and 4 bases respectively, with 10 bases between them. Germline V CDR1 and CDR2: SGHDN, FVKESK. CDR3 size: 13 residues. DNA of the CDR3: TGTGCCAGCAGCCGGAAACAGGGCTATGGCTACACCTTC. It is translated as CASSRKQGYGYTF.

This clone was recorded a few times. The chain joins TRBV6-6 to TRBJ1-1, with D unclear. The CDR3 runs 10 residues. The germline gives CDR1 MNHNY, CDR2 SVGAGI (reference sequence). V was clipped by 6 bases and J by 10 bases, with 9 bases between them. In nucleotides, the CDR3 is TGTGCCAGCAGCTCGCCCGGAGCTTTCTTT. This codes for CASSSPGAFF.

The chain uses TRBV5-6 and TRBJ2-3; possible D gene TRBD2, 5 bases. The CDR3 has 15 residues. CDR1 and CDR2 (germline): SGHDT, YYEEEE. V lost 4 bases and J lost 3, with 15 bases in between. The CDR3 DNA sequence: TGTGCCAGCAGCGTTCCCGGGGAGTGGACAGATACGCAGTATTTT. Its translation is CASSVPGEWTDTQYF.

The rearrangement uses TRBV5-1 and TRBJ1-2, with TRBD1 as a possible D gene (6 bases). The V and J ends lost 6 bases and 8 bases respectively, with 17 bases between them. In germline, CDR1 is SGHRS, CDR2 YFSETQ. CDR3 length: 13 residues. CDR3 sequence: CASTPTGGRGYTF. The CDR3 DNA sequence: TGCGCCAGCACCCCGACAGGAGGCCGGGGCTACACCTTC.

The chain links TRBV5-1 to TRBJ2-2; 9 nucleotides match TRBD1. Germline V CDR1 and CDR2: SGHRS, YFSETQ. The V gene end was trimmed by 6 bases and the J gene end by 3 bases; junction bases not matched to a gene: 3. The CDR3 runs 14 residues. The CDR3 is CASMTGGDTGELFF. CDR3 nucleotides: TGCGCCAGCATGACAGGGGGTGACACCGGGGAGCTGTTTTTT.

The CDR3 spells CASSQEGWVEQYF. DNA for the CDR3: TGTGCCAGCAGCCAAGAGGGCTGGGTCGAGCAGTACTTC. The V call is TRBV3-1 (or the pseudogene TRBV3-2), the J call TRBJ2-7; no definite D call. V dropped 0 bases and J dropped 6 bases, with 9 bases sitting between them. Germline V gene data show CDR1 as LGHDT and CDR2 as YNNKEL (reference sequence). This CDR3 spans 13 amino acids.

The chain carries TRBV5-1 and TRBJ2-7; 7 bases are shared with TRBD1. J gave up 4 bases and V 1 base, and 17 bases lay outside the gene matches. This CDR3 spans 18 amino acids. CDR1 and CDR2 from the germline V gene are SGHRS and YFSETQ. The CDR3, as DNA: TGCGCCAGCAGCTTGTGGACCGGGACAGAGTCTCAACTATACGAGCAGTACTTC. It specifies CASSLWTGTESQLYEQYF.

The rearrangement joins TRBV2 to TRBJ2-6, with D unresolved. Germline V gives CDR1 SNHLY, CDR2 FYNNEI. The CDR3 is made up of 14 amino acids. V was shortened by 5 bases and J by 3 bases, with 8 bases between the two germline ends. Here the CDR3 reads CASSKLLGANVLTF. CDR3 bases: TGTGCCAGCAGTAAGCTTCTTGGGGCCAACGTCCTGACTTTC.

The chain has TRBV5-4 and TRBJ2-2, with 8 bases lining up with TRBD2. Germline values: CDR1 SGHNT, CDR2 YYREEE (reference sequence). Trimming removed 4 bases from V and 5 bases from J; junction bases left unmatched: 7. The CDR3 is made up of 15 amino acids. CDR3 nucleotides: TGTGCCAGCAGCCCGGGACTAGGATCGACCGGGGAGCTGTTTTTT. It specifies CASSPGLGSTGELFF. Drawing the rest from reference TRBV5-4 and TRBJ2-2, the complete variable domain is ETGVTQSPTHLIKTRGQQVTLRCSSQSGHNTVSWYQQALGQGPQFIFQYYREEENGRGNFPPRFSGLQFPNYSSELNVNALELDDSALYLCASSPGLGSTGELFFGEGSRLTVL.

This CDR3 reads CASSSPGTYEQYF. The CDR3 nucleotides read TGTGCCAGCAGCTCACCGGGGACCTACGAGCAGTACTTC. The chain combines TRBV9 with TRBJ2-7; D is possibly TRBD2 (5 bases). V gave up 4 bases and J gave up 2 bases, with 10 bases separating them. The CDR3 extends over 13 amino acids. CDR1 is SGDLS and CDR2 is YYNGEE in the germline V gene.

The CDR3 region has the DNA TGTGCCAGCTCTATAACAGGGGTAAACGCTGAAGCTTTCTTT. It translates to CASSITGVNAEAFF. The rearrangement joins TRBV18 to TRBJ1-1; 7 bases agree with TRBD1. Trimming removed 6 bases from V and 6 bases from J; junction bases left unmatched: 10. The germline gives CDR1 KGHSH, CDR2 LQKENI. The CDR3 has 14 residues.

The V gene is TRBV4-2, the J gene TRBJ2-5; no reliable D call. The CDR3 runs 15 residues. Germline V gene data show CDR1 as LGHNA and CDR2 as YNFKEQ. V was shortened by 0 bases and J by 2 bases, with 10 bases between the two germline ends. CDR3 loop: CASSQDVVSQETQYF. DNA of the CDR3: TGTGCCAGCAGCCAAGATGTCGTTTCGCAAGAGACCCAGTACTTC.

J is TRBJ2-5 and V is TRBV4-3, with 16 bases lining up with TRBD2. Germline V gene lookup returns CDR1 LGHNA and CDR2 YSLEER. V gave up 3 bases and J gave up 5 bases; unmatched junction bases: 6. There are 17 residues in the CDR3. CDR3 nucleotide sequence: TGCGCCAGCAGCCAGGGACTAGCGGGGGGGCTTGTGGAGACCCAGTACTTC. This sequence encodes CASSQGLAGGLVETQYF.

In its sample, this clone was seen many times. CDR3 DNA: TGCAGCGTTCCGACGGGAAACACTGAAGCTTTCTTT. This translates into CSVPTGNTEAFF. The chain recombines TRBV29-1 with TRBJ1-1; no firm D call. The germline V gene has CDR1 SQVTM and CDR2 ANQGSEA. This CDR3 comprises 12 residues. Trimming took 5 bases from V and 2 from J, leaving 9 bases between them.

The chain joins TRBV3-1 (or the pseudogene TRBV3-2) to TRBJ2-2; 10 bases map to TRBD2. The CDR3 is 15 residues long. Unmatched junction bases numbered 5, after V lost 4 bases and J lost 6 bases. Germline V gene lookup returns CDR1 LGHDT and CDR2 YNNKEL (reference sequence). CDR3 sequence: CASSLTGLASGELFF. DNA for the CDR3: TGTGCCAGCAGCCTGACGGGACTAGCGTCCGGGGAGCTGTTTTTT.

The chain couples TRBV5-4 to TRBJ2-1; 7 bases agree with TRBD1. This CDR3 spans 15 amino acids. Germline lookup yields CDR1 SGHNT and CDR2 YYREEE (reference sequence). V trimming: 4 bases; J trimming: 0 bases; junction bases outside the gene matches: 4. The CDR3 DNA reads TGTGCCAGCAGCCAGGGGGACCTCTCCTACAATGAGCAGTTCTTC. This codes for CASSQGDLSYNEQFF.

This clone showed up just a few times. The chain employs TRBV6-4 and TRBJ2-5; TRBD2 matches at 8 bases. V dropped 4 bases and J dropped 5; count of bases not matched to a gene: 9. Germline assignment: CDR1 MRHNA and CDR2 SNTAGT. This CDR3 is 15 amino acids long. The DNA of the CDR3 is TGTGCCAGCAGTGTGGTGGCGGGGGGCCAGGAGACCCAGTACTTC. Protein product: CASSVVAGGQETQYF.

V gene TRBV6-4 combines with J gene TRBJ2-7, with D perhaps TRBD2 (5 bases). The V gene lost 11 bases and the J gene lost 4 bases, with 21 bases spanning the gap. CDR1 is MRHNA, CDR2 SNTAGT, per germline. The CDR3 length is 14 residues. The CDR3 region has the DNA TGTGCCGGCGAACTGAGACGGCGGGTATACGAGCAGTACTTC. Translating gives CAGELRRRVYEQYF.

Only one count was recorded for this clone. The chain couples TRBV7-9 to TRBJ2-3, with D unclear. The CDR3 sequence is 16 residues long. Trimming cost V 2 bases and J 3 bases, with 15 bases left between them. Germline V lookup: CDR1 SEHNR, CDR2 FQNEAQ (reference sequence). CDR3 DNA sequence: TGTGCCAGCAGCTTAATGGCGGCTCTAAGGACAGATACGCAGTATTTT. Its protein product is CASSLMAALRTDTQYF.

The V and J genes are TRBV11-2 and TRBJ1-1; 7 nucleotides align to TRBD1. The germline V gene encodes CDR1 SGHAT and CDR2 FQNNGV. With V trimmed by 3 bases and J by 8 bases, 3 bases remained unmatched. This CDR3 has 12 amino acids. This CDR3 is CASSFTGVEAFF. The CDR3, as DNA: TGTGCCAGCAGCTTCACAGGGGTGGAAGCTTTCTTT. Based on the CDR3 plus reference TRBV11-2 and TRBJ1-1, the full variable domain is EAGVAQSPRYKIIEKRQSVAFWCNPISGHATLYWYQQILGQGPKLLIQFQNNGVVDDSQLPKDRFSAERLKGVDSTLKIQPAKLEDSAVYLCASSFTGVEAFFGQGTRLTVV.

The chain carries TRBV9 and TRBJ1-2, with 7 bases aligning to TRBD1. Germline CDR1 is SGDLS and CDR2 is YYNGEE. This CDR3 region has 12 residues. The junction had 8 bases not matched to a gene; V was cut back by 7 bases and J by 8 bases. CDR3 sequence: CASFRQGRGYTF. CDR3 sequence (DNA): TGTGCCAGCTTTAGACAGGGCAGGGGCTACACCTTC.

This clone has only a few counts. This rearrangement joins TRBV5-4 to TRBJ1-6; TRBD1 might be the D (5 bases). Germline loops: CDR1 SGHNT, CDR2 YYREEE (reference sequence). V gave up 4 bases and J gave up 11 bases, with 13 bases separating them. The CDR3 is 13 amino acids. The CDR3 coding sequence is TGTGCCAGCAGCCCCCAGGGCGTTGCACCCCTCCACTTT. Translated, it gives CASSPQGVAPLHF.

The J gene is TRBJ1-5, the V gene TRBV12-3 or TRBV12-4, with D unclear. Trimming removed 5 bases from V and 7 bases from J, with 12 bases in between. The CDR3 is 13 amino acids. CDR3 nucleotide sequence: TGTGCCAGCAGTCGGGGTGTCGGGCAGCCCCAGCATTTT. Its protein product is CASSRGVGQPQHF.

This chain uses TRBV19 with TRBJ1-5; D is perhaps TRBD1 (6 bases). CDR1 LNHDA and CDR2 SQIVND come from the germline V gene (reference sequence). Trimming shortened V by 6 bases and J by 1 base, and 16 bases separated the two germline ends. This CDR3 comprises 16 residues. Here the CDR3 DNA reads TGTGCCAGTAGGGGGGGGGCTTGGCAGAGCAATCAGCCCCAGCATTTT. Residues: CASRGGAWQSNQPQHF.

Written as DNA, the CDR3 is TGTGCCAGCAGCTTAGGGGGGCGGGAGCAGTTCTTC. Translation gives CASSLGGREQFF. The chain combines TRBV13 with TRBJ2-1; a possible D gene is TRBD1 (5 bases). Looked up from germline, CDR1 is PRHDT and CDR2 is FYEKMQ (reference sequence). The germline V and J ends were trimmed by 0 bases and 10 bases, with 7 bases remaining between them. There are 12 residues in the CDR3.

This rearrangement joins TRBV19 to TRBJ1-4; 9 positions agree with TRBD1. CDR3 size: 17 residues. Losses at the gene ends were 5 bases for V and 0 bases for J; bases not matched to a gene: 7. Germline loops: CDR1 LNHDA, CDR2 SQIVND (reference sequence). CDR3 DNA: TGTGCCAGTAGTTTCGGGACAGGGAGAGCAACTAATGAAAAACTGTTTTTT. It yields the protein CASSFGTGRATNEKLFF.

In this sample, this clone turned up once. The DNA for the CDR3 is TGTGCCAGCAGCCAACGCCCAGCGCTACATTACGAGCAGTACTTC. Residues: CASSQRPALHYEQYF. The chain links TRBV14 to TRBJ2-7; unclear D gene. V was trimmed by 2 bases and J by 4 bases, leaving 15 bases between them. The CDR3 sequence is 15 residues long. Germline values: CDR1 SGHDN, CDR2 FVKESK.

J is TRBJ1-1 and V is TRBV15, with D tentatively TRBD1 (5 bases). The length of the CDR3 is 14 residues. From germline, CDR1 is LNHNV and CDR2 YYDKDF (reference sequence). V was pared by 0 bases and J by 4 bases, with 9 bases between. CDR3 amino acids: CATSRDQGTTEAFF. In DNA form, the CDR3 reads TGTGCCACCAGCAGAGATCAGGGCACCACTGAAGCTTTCTTT.

This clone appeared a few times. V and J are TRBV5-5 and TRBJ1-6; 9 nucleotides line up with TRBD1. CDR3 size: 16 residues. The junction had 9 bases not matched to a gene; V was cut back by 4 bases and J by 7 bases. Germline CDR1 is SGHKS and CDR2 is YYEKEE (reference sequence). CDR3 sequence: CASSLQGAVQNSPLHF. CDR3 sequence (DNA): TGTGCCAGCAGCCTACAGGGGGCGGTTCAAAATTCACCCCTCCACTTT.

V is TRBV29-1 and J is TRBJ1-1; perhaps TRBD1 as D (5 bases). The V end lost 5 bases, the J end lost 4 bases, and 11 bases lay between the germline ends. Germline-derived CDR1 and CDR2 are SQVTM and ANQGSEA. CDR3 length: 12 residues. The CDR3 loop is CSVRRGGTEAFF. The CDR3 nucleotides are TGCAGCGTTCGTCGGGGGGGCACTGAAGCTTTCTTT.

This rearrangement joins TRBV4-2 to TRBJ1-6, with a possible D match to TRBD1 (5 bases). V dropped 1 base and J dropped 10 bases, with 17 bases sitting between them. The CDR3 has 16 residues. Germline V gives CDR1 LGHNA, CDR2 YNFKEQ. CDR3 in amino acids: CASSQAYGGGSSPLHF. The CDR3 DNA follows: TGTGCCAGCAGCCAAGCGTATGGCGGGGGAAGCTCACCCCTCCACTTT.